Below, one T cell receptor beta chain is given with its context. The target antigen is unknown. The data were obtained in a study of shared clonotypes between healthy human individuals. Broader study findings: In a handful of donors, roughly 5.2% of naive CD4 clonotypes appeared in common.

Repertoires were generated with immunoSEQ multiplex PCR, while TCRdb's copy carries only in-frame clones and drops some. This table has millions of clones, over 85% appearing once. The source material was naive CD4+ T cells from PBMCs. Subset described: CD45RA+ positively selected. This clonotype was sampled from a man between 18 and 35 years old in good health. Some clones in this sample may be carry-over from other donors' samples.

As DNA, the CDR3 is TGTGCCAGCAGCCTTAGGACAGTAAGCGACGAGCAGTACTTC. Its protein product is CASSLRTVSDEQYF. The chain has TRBV6-1 and TRBJ2-7; perhaps TRBD1 as D (6 bases). Germline V gives CDR1 MNHNS, CDR2 SASEGT. The CDR3 totals 14 residues. V was shortened by 6 bases and J by 5 bases, with 17 bases between the two germline ends.